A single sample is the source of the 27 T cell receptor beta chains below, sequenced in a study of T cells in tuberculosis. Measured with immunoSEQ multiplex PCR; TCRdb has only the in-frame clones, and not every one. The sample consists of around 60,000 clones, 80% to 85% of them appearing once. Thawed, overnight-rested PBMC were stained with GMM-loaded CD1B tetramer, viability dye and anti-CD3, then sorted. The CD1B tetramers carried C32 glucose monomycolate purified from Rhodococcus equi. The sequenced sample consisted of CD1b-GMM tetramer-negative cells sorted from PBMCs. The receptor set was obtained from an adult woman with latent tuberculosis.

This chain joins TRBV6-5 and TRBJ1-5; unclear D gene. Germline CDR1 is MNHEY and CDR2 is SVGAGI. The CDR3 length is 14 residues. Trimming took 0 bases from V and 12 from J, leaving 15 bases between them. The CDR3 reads CASSYSGGGRHQHF. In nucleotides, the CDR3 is TGTGCCAGCAGTTACTCTGGAGGCGGTCGGCACCAGCATTTT.

CDR3 sequence reads: CASSPGHPRGYEQYF. CDR3 nucleotide sequence: TGTGCCAGCAGCCCGGGACACCCCAGAGGCTACGAGCAGTACTTC. The chain combines TRBV7-9 with TRBJ2-7; TRBD1 might be the D (6 bases). Trimming removed 5 bases from V and 3 bases from J, with 17 bases in between. The CDR3 extends over 15 amino acids. The germline CDR1 and CDR2 sequences are SEHNR and FQNEAQ (reference sequence).

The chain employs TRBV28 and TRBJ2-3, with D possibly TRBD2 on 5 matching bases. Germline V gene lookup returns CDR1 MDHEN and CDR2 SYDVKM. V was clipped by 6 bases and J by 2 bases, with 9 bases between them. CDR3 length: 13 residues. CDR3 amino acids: CASRERPTDTQYF. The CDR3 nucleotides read TGTGCCAGCAGGGAGCGGCCCACAGATACGCAGTATTTT.

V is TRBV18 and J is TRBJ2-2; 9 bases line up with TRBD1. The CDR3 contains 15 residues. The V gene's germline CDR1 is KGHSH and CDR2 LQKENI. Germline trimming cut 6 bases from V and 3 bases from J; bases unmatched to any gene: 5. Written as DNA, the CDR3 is TGTGCCAGCTCGGGGACAGGGCTTGACACCGGGGAGCTGTTTTTT. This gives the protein CASSGTGLDTGELFF.

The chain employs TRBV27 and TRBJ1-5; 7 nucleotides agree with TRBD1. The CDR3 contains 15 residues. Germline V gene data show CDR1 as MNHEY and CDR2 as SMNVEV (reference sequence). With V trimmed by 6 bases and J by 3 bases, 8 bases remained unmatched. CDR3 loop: CASRPGQISNQPQHF. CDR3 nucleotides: TGTGCCAGCAGACCGGGACAGATCTCCAATCAGCCCCAGCATTTT.

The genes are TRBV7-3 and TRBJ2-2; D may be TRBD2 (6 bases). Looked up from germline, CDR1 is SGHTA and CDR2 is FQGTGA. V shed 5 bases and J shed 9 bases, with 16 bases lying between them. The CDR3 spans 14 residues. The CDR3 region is CASSPTPTSRELFF. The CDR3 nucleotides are TGTGCCAGCAGCCCCACCCCGACTAGTAGGGAGCTGTTTTTT.

CDR3: CASRDQGPPYEQYF. The DNA of the CDR3 is TGTGCCAGCAGAGATCAGGGGCCCCCCTACGAGCAGTACTTC. The chain uses TRBV6-6 and TRBJ2-7; possibly TRBD1 for D (6 bases). CDR3 length equals 14 residues. Germline lookup yields CDR1 MNHNY and CDR2 SVGAGI (reference sequence). The V and J ends lost 6 bases and 2 bases respectively, with 14 bases between them.

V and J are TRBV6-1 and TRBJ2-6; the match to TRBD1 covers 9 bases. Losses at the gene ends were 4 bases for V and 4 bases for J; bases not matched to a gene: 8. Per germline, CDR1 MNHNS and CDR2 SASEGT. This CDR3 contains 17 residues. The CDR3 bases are TGTGCCAGCAGTGTGGGACAGGGAGGTTTGGGGGCCAACGTCCTGACTTTC. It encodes CASSVGQGGLGANVLTF.

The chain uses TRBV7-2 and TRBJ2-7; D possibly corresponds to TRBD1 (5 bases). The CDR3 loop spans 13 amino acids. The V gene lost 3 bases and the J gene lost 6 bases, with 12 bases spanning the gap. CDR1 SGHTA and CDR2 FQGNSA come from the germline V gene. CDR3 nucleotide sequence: TGTGCCAGCAGCTTTGGGCAGGGAATCGAGCAGTACTTC. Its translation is CASSFGQGIEQYF.

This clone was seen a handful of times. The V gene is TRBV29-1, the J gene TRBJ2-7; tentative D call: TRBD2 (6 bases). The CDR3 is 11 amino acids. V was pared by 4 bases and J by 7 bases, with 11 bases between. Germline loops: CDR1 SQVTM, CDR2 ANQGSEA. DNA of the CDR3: TGCAGCGTTGGGAAGGGAGGTGAGCAGTACTTC. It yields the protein CSVGKGGEQYF.

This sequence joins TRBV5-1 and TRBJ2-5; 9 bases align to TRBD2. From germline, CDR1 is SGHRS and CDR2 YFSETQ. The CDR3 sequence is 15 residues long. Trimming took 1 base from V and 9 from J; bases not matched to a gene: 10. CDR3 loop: CASSLSSGRPASQYF. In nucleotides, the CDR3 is TGCGCCAGCAGCTTGTCCAGCGGGAGGCCCGCGTCCCAGTACTTC.

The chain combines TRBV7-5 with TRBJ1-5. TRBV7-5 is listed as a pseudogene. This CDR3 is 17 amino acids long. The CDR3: CARSVSGREVSNQPQHF. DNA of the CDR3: TGTGCCAGAAGCGTGTCAGGGAGGGAGGTGTCCAATCAGCCCCAGCATTTT.

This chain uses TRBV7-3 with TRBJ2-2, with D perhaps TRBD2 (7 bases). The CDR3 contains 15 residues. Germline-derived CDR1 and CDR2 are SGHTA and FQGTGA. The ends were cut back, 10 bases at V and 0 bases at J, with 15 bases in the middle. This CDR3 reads CATQEGGPNTGELFF. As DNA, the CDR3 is TGTGCCACCCAAGAGGGGGGGCCGAACACCGGGGAGCTGTTTTTT.

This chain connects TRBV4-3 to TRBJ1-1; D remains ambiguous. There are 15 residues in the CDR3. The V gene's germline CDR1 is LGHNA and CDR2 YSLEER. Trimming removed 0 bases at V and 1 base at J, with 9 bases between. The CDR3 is CASSQDWSGNTEAFF. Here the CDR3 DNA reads TGCGCCAGCAGCCAAGATTGGAGCGGGAACACTGAAGCTTTCTTT.

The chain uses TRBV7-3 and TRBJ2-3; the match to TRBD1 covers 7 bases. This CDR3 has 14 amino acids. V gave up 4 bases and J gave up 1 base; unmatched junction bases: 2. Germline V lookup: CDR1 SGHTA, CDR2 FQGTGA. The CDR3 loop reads CASSYRGRTDTQYF. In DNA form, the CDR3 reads TGTGCCAGCAGCTACAGGGGTCGCACAGATACGCAGTATTTT.

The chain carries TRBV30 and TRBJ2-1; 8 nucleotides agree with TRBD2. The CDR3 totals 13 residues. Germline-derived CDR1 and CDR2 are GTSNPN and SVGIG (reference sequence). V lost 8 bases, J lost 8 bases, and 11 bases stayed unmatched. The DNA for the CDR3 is TGTGCCCTCGGCGGGGGGATTAGAGATGAGCAGTTCTTC. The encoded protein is CALGGGIRDEQFF.

The CDR3, as DNA: TGTGCCAGCACTCGAGAAGATTTATCTGGAAACACCATATATTTT. It specifies CASTREDLSGNTIYF. This chain links TRBV6-1 with TRBJ1-3; D unresolved. Trimming cost V 7 bases and J 1 base, with 14 bases left between them. The CDR3 contains 15 residues. Germline V gene lookup returns CDR1 MNHNS and CDR2 SASEGT.

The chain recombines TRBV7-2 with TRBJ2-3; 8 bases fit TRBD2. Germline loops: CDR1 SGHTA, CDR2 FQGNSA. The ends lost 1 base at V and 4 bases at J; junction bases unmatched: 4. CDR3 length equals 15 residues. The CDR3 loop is CASSLGAGGPDTQYF. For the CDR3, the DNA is TGTGCCAGCAGCTTAGGGGCGGGGGGTCCAGATACGCAGTATTTT.

The CDR3 region has the DNA TGTGCCAGCAGTGCATCCGGGGGACAGGGTGTGACCCAGTACTTC. It translates to CASSASGGQGVTQYF. The V call is TRBV6-1, the J call TRBJ2-5, with TRBD1 matching over 9 bases. CDR1 is MNHNS, CDR2 SASEGT, per germline. J gave up 7 bases and V 4 bases, and 10 bases lay outside the gene matches. The CDR3 totals 15 residues.

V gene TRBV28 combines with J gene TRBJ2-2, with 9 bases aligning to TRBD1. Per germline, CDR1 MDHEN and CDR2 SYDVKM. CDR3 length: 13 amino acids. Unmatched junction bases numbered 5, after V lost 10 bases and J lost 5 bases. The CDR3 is CAIQGAKTGELFF. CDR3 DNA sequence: TGTGCCATACAGGGGGCCAAAACCGGGGAGCTGTTTTTT. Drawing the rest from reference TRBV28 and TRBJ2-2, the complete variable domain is DVKVTQSSRYLVKRTGEKVFLECVQDMDHENMFWYRQDPGLGLRLIYFSYDVKMKEKGDIPEGYSVSREKKERFSLILESASTNQTSMYLCAIQGAKTGELFFGEGSRLTVL.

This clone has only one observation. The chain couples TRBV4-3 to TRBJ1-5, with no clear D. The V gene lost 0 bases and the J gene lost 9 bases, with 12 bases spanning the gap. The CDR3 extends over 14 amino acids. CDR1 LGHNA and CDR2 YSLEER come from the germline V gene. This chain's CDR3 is CASSQDDKEGPQHF. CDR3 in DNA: TGCGCCAGCAGCCAAGACGATAAGGAGGGGCCCCAGCATTTT.

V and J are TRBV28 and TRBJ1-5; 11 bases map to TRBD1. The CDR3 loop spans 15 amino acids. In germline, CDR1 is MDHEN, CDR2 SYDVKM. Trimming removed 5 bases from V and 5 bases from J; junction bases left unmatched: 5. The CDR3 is CASSPPGQGDQPQHF. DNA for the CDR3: TGTGCCAGCAGTCCTCCGGGACAGGGGGATCAGCCCCAGCATTTT.

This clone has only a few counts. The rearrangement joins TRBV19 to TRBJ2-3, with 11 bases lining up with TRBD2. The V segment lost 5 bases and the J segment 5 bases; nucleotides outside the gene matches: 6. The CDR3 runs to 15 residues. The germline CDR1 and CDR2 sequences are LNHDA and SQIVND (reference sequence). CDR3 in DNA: TGTGCCAGTAGTTATAGCGGGGGGGGTATAGATACGCAGTATTTT. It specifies CASSYSGGGIDTQYF.

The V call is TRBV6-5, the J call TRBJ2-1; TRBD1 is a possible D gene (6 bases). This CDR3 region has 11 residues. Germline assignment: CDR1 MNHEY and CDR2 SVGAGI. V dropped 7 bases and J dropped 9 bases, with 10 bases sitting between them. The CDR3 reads CASTQGGEQFF. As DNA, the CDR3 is TGTGCCAGCACCCAAGGGGGTGAGCAGTTCTTC.

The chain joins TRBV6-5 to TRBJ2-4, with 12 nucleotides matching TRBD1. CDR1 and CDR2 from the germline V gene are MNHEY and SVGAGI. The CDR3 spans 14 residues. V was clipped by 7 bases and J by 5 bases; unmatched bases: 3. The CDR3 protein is CASKRDRGQNIQYF. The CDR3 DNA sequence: TGTGCCAGCAAGCGGGACAGGGGGCAAAACATTCAGTACTTC.

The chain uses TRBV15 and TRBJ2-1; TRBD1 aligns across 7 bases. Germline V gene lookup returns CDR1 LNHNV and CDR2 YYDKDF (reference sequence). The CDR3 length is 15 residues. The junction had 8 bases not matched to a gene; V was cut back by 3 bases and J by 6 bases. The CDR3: CATSRGQTDSNEQFF. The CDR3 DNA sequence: TGTGCCACCAGCAGGGGACAGACAGATAGCAATGAGCAGTTCTTC. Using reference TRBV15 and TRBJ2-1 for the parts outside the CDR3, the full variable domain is DAMVIQNPRYQVTQFGKPVTLSCSQTLNHNVMYWYQQKSSQAPKLLFHYYDKDFNNEADTPDNFQSRRPNTSFCFLDIRSPGLGDTAMYLCATSRGQTDSNEQFFGPGTRLTVL.

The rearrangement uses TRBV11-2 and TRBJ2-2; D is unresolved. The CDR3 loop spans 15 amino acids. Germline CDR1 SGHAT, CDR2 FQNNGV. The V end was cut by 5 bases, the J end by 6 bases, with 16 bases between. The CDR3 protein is CASSPGTSVAGELFF. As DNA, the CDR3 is TGTGCCAGCAGCCCAGGCACCTCAGTGGCCGGGGAGCTGTTTTTT.